These T cell receptor beta chains were read from a single sample in a study of T-cell reconstitution after alpha-beta-depleted transplantation in children. TCRdb reanalysed the PCR reads using MiXCR and keeps one entry per CDR3 protein. The table records about 300,000 distinct CDR3 sequences, 6.5% to 9% of them present only once. This material consisted of peripheral blood, taken 360 days after TCRalphabeta/CD19-depleted stem cell transplant. Receptors were obtained from a female patient younger than 10 who had a stem cell transplant for Fanconi anemia, so the T cells may come from the graft donor. Both conserved end residues are part of each CDR3. A D gene is named only where the DNA matches it firmly. Where a row states a size, it is once, few, many or the class of an expanded clone; other rows omit it.

many	TRBJ2-1	16	TRBV5-6	TRBD1	TGTGCCAGCAGCTTAACGTCCGCGACAGGGCTCAATGAGCAGTTCTTC	CASSLTSATGLNEQFF
few	TRBJ2-3	17	TRBV4-3	TRBD2	TGCGCCAGCAGCCGCCGTTTTAGCGGGGGGCGCACAGATACGCAGTATTTT	CASSRRFSGGRTDTQYF
many	TRBJ2-3	13	TRBV12-3/TRBV12-4	TRBD1	TGTGCCAGTAAACTGACAGGGTCAGATACGCAGTATTTT	CASKLTGSDTQYF
many	TRBJ2-2	13	TRBV29-1	TRBD2	TGCAGCGCTAGCGGATCGAACACCGGGGAGCTGTTTTTT	CSASGSNTGELFF
.	TRBJ2-6	16	TRBV7-9	TRBD1	TGTGCCAGCAGGCAACAGGGGGCACCTGGGGCCAACGTCCTGACTTTC	CASRQQGAPGANVLTF
.	TRBJ2-5	16	TRBV18	.	TGTGCCAGCTCACCACTCCGGGGGAGCGGGCAAGAGACCCAGTACTTC	CASSPLRGSGQETQYF
few	TRBJ1-1	16	TRBV5-1	.	TGCGCCAGCAGCTTGGAGTCTTTGATAGACACCTCTGAAGCTTTCTTT	CASSLESLIDTSEAFF
few	TRBJ2-1	13	TRBV6-5	.	TGTGCCACCACCGTCTACGGAGACAATGAGCAGTTCTTC	CATTVYGDNEQFF
many	TRBJ2-1	15	TRBV3-1	.	TGTGCCAGCAGCCCCGTGGGACTTGGCAGGGATGAGCAGTTCTTC	CASSPVGLGRDEQFF
many	TRBJ2-7	11	TRBV6-2/TRBV6-3	.	TGTGCCAGCAGTCGAGGTGGCGAGCAGTACTTC	CASSRGGEQYF
.	TRBJ1-4	16	TRBV5-1	.	TGCGCCAGCAGCTTGGTGGGGGTTTCGGAGGCTGAAAAACTGTTTTTT	CASSLVGVSEAEKLFF
many	TRBJ1-5	14	TRBV27	.	TGTGCCAGCAAAACAGTTGGTAGCAATCAGCCCCAGCATTTT	CASKTVGSNQPQHF
few	TRBJ1-3	11	TRBV29-1	.	TGCAGCGTACCGTTTAAGAACACCATATATTTT	CSVPFKNTIYF
few	TRBJ1-5	17	TRBV28	.	TGTGCCAGCAGTTTATGGGGCTTATCAGATAGCAATCAGCCCCAGCATTTT	CASSLWGLSDSNQPQHF
many	TRBJ1-2	12	TRBV5-1	.	TGCGCCAGCAGCTCTTCAGGGGTAGGCTACACCTTC	CASSSSGVGYTF
many	TRBJ2-7	15	TRBV2	.	TGTGCCAGCAGTGTGTTAGGCAGGTCCTCCTACGAGCAGTACTTC	CASSVLGRSSYEQYF
few	TRBJ2-1	13	TRBV11-2	.	TGTGCCAGCAGCTTAGGGTTTGTTTATGAGCAGTTCTTC	CASSLGFVYEQFF
many	TRBJ1-3	16	TRBV6-5	TRBD1	TGTGCCAGCTCCGTGGGGCAGGGGGTATTTGGAAACACCATATATTTT	CASSVGQGVFGNTIYF
many	TRBJ2-7	12	TRBV11-2	TRBD1	TGTGCCAGCAGCTTAGGCCGACAGGGAAAGTACTTC	CASSLGRQGKYF
few	TRBJ1-2	13	TRBV28	TRBD1	TGTGCCAGCACCCAGGGGGTAAACTATGGCTACACCTTC	CASTQGVNYGYTF
.	TRBJ1-4	12	TRBV29-1	TRBD1	TGCAGCGTTGCACAGGGGAATGAAAAACTGTTTTTT	CSVAQGNEKLFF
many	TRBJ2-3	14	TRBV13	.	TGTGCCAGCAGCTCACGGGTTTGGACAGATACGCAGTATTTT	CASSSRVWTDTQYF
.	TRBJ2-7	14	TRBV6-2/TRBV6-3	.	TGTGCCAGCAGTTACCGACGAGAGTTCCACGAGCAGTACTTC	CASSYRREFHEQYF
.	TRBJ1-2	12	TRBV7-2	.	TGTGCCAGCAGCTGGACATATGGGGGCTACACCTTC	CASSWTYGGYTF
many	TRBJ2-1	15	TRBV6-1	.	TGTGCCAGCAGTGAAGTCCTTCCTTTAGGCCATGAGCAGTTCTTC	CASSEVLPLGHEQFF
many	TRBJ1-2	12	TRBV29-1	.	TGCAGCGTCTCGGAACCGGGCGGCGGCTACACCTTC	CSVSEPGGGYTF
few	TRBJ1-5	13	TRBV28	.	TGTGCCAGCAGATCGGGACAAATCCAGCCCCAGCATTTT	CASRSGQIQPQHF
many	TRBJ1-2	13	TRBV12-3/TRBV12-4	.	TGTGCCAGCAGCCTCTCGACGGTATATGGCTACACCTTC	CASSLSTVYGYTF
.	TRBJ2-3	15	TRBV28	TRBD1	TGTGCCAGCAGTGTTCGGACAGGGAGCACAGATACGCAGTATTTT	CASSVRTGSTDTQYF
many	TRBJ1-1	14	TRBV27	.	TGTGCCAGCAGTTCGCGGCAGGTGGACACTGAAGCTTTCTTT	CASSSRQVDTEAFF
many	TRBJ1-2	14	TRBV12-3/TRBV12-4	.	TGTGCCAGCAGTTTACTTCCAGGGGCAGGAGGCTACACCTTC	CASSLLPGAGGYTF
many	TRBJ1-1	16	TRBV6-5	.	TGTGCCAGCAGTTACTCACATGGCAGGGGAGACACTGAAGCTTTCTTT	CASSYSHGRGDTEAFF
few	TRBJ2-4	15	TRBV28	.	TGTGCCAGCAGTTTACACGGTATAGCCAAAAACATTCAGTACTTC	CASSLHGIAKNIQYF
many	TRBJ2-2	15	TRBV28	TRBD2	TGTGCCAGCAGGGAGGGACTAGCGGGAGACGGGGAGCTGTTTTTT	CASREGLAGDGELFF
.	TRBJ1-5	16	TRBV18	TRBD1	TGTGCCAGCTCACGAGCTGGGACAGGGTGGAATCAGCCCCAGCATTTT	CASSRAGTGWNQPQHF
few	TRBJ1-2	14	TRBV15	.	TGTGCCACCAGCAGAGATTGGGGCGGAGGAGGCTACACCTTC	CATSRDWGGGGYTF
few	TRBJ2-7	15	TRBV28	TRBD1	TGTGCCAGCAGGTTAACCGGGACAGGACTGTACGAGCAGTACTTC	CASRLTGTGLYEQYF
many	TRBJ1-1	15	TRBV5-1	TRBD1	TGCGCCAGCAGCTTAGCAGGGGGCGTGAACACTGAAGCTTTCTTT	CASSLAGGVNTEAFF
many	TRBJ2-3	12	TRBV29-1	.	TGCAGCGTTGAAGATCCCCCAGATACGCAGTATTTT	CSVEDPPDTQYF
.	TRBJ2-2	15	TRBV6-1	TRBD1	TGTGCCAGCAGACCCGGGACAGAGAACACCGGGGAGCTGTTTTTT	CASRPGTENTGELFF
few	TRBJ2-5	15	TRBV21-1	.	TGTGCCAGCAGCCCTTTAGCGGACAGAACAGAGACCCAGTACTTC	CASSPLADRTETQYF
.	TRBJ2-5	17	TRBV2	TRBD1	TGTGCCAGCAGTGAACAGGGACAGGCCCCTTCGGGAGAGACCCAGTACTTC	CASSEQGQAPSGETQYF
many	TRBJ2-7	16	TRBV7-9	.	TGTGCCAGCAGCTTAGTACGGGACACCCCTGGGAACGAGCAGTACTTC	CASSLVRDTPGNEQYF
few	TRBJ2-3	16	TRBV11-3	TRBD2	TGTGCCAGCAGCTCGACTAGCCCTAGCCTGACAGATACGCAGTATTTT	CASSSTSPSLTDTQYF
.	TRBJ2-5	16	TRBV6-1	TRBD2	TGTGCCAGCAGGAGACCTGGACTAGCGGCTGGAGAGACCCAGTACTTC	CASRRPGLAAGETQYF
.	TRBJ1-2	13	TRBV27	.	TGTGCCAGCAGTTTCCTCGACTGGGGTGGCTACACCTTC	CASSFLDWGGYTF
.	TRBJ2-1	15	TRBV9	TRBD2	TGTGCCAGCAGCGTAGAAGGACTAGCCGTCAATGAGCAGTTCTTC	CASSVEGLAVNEQFF